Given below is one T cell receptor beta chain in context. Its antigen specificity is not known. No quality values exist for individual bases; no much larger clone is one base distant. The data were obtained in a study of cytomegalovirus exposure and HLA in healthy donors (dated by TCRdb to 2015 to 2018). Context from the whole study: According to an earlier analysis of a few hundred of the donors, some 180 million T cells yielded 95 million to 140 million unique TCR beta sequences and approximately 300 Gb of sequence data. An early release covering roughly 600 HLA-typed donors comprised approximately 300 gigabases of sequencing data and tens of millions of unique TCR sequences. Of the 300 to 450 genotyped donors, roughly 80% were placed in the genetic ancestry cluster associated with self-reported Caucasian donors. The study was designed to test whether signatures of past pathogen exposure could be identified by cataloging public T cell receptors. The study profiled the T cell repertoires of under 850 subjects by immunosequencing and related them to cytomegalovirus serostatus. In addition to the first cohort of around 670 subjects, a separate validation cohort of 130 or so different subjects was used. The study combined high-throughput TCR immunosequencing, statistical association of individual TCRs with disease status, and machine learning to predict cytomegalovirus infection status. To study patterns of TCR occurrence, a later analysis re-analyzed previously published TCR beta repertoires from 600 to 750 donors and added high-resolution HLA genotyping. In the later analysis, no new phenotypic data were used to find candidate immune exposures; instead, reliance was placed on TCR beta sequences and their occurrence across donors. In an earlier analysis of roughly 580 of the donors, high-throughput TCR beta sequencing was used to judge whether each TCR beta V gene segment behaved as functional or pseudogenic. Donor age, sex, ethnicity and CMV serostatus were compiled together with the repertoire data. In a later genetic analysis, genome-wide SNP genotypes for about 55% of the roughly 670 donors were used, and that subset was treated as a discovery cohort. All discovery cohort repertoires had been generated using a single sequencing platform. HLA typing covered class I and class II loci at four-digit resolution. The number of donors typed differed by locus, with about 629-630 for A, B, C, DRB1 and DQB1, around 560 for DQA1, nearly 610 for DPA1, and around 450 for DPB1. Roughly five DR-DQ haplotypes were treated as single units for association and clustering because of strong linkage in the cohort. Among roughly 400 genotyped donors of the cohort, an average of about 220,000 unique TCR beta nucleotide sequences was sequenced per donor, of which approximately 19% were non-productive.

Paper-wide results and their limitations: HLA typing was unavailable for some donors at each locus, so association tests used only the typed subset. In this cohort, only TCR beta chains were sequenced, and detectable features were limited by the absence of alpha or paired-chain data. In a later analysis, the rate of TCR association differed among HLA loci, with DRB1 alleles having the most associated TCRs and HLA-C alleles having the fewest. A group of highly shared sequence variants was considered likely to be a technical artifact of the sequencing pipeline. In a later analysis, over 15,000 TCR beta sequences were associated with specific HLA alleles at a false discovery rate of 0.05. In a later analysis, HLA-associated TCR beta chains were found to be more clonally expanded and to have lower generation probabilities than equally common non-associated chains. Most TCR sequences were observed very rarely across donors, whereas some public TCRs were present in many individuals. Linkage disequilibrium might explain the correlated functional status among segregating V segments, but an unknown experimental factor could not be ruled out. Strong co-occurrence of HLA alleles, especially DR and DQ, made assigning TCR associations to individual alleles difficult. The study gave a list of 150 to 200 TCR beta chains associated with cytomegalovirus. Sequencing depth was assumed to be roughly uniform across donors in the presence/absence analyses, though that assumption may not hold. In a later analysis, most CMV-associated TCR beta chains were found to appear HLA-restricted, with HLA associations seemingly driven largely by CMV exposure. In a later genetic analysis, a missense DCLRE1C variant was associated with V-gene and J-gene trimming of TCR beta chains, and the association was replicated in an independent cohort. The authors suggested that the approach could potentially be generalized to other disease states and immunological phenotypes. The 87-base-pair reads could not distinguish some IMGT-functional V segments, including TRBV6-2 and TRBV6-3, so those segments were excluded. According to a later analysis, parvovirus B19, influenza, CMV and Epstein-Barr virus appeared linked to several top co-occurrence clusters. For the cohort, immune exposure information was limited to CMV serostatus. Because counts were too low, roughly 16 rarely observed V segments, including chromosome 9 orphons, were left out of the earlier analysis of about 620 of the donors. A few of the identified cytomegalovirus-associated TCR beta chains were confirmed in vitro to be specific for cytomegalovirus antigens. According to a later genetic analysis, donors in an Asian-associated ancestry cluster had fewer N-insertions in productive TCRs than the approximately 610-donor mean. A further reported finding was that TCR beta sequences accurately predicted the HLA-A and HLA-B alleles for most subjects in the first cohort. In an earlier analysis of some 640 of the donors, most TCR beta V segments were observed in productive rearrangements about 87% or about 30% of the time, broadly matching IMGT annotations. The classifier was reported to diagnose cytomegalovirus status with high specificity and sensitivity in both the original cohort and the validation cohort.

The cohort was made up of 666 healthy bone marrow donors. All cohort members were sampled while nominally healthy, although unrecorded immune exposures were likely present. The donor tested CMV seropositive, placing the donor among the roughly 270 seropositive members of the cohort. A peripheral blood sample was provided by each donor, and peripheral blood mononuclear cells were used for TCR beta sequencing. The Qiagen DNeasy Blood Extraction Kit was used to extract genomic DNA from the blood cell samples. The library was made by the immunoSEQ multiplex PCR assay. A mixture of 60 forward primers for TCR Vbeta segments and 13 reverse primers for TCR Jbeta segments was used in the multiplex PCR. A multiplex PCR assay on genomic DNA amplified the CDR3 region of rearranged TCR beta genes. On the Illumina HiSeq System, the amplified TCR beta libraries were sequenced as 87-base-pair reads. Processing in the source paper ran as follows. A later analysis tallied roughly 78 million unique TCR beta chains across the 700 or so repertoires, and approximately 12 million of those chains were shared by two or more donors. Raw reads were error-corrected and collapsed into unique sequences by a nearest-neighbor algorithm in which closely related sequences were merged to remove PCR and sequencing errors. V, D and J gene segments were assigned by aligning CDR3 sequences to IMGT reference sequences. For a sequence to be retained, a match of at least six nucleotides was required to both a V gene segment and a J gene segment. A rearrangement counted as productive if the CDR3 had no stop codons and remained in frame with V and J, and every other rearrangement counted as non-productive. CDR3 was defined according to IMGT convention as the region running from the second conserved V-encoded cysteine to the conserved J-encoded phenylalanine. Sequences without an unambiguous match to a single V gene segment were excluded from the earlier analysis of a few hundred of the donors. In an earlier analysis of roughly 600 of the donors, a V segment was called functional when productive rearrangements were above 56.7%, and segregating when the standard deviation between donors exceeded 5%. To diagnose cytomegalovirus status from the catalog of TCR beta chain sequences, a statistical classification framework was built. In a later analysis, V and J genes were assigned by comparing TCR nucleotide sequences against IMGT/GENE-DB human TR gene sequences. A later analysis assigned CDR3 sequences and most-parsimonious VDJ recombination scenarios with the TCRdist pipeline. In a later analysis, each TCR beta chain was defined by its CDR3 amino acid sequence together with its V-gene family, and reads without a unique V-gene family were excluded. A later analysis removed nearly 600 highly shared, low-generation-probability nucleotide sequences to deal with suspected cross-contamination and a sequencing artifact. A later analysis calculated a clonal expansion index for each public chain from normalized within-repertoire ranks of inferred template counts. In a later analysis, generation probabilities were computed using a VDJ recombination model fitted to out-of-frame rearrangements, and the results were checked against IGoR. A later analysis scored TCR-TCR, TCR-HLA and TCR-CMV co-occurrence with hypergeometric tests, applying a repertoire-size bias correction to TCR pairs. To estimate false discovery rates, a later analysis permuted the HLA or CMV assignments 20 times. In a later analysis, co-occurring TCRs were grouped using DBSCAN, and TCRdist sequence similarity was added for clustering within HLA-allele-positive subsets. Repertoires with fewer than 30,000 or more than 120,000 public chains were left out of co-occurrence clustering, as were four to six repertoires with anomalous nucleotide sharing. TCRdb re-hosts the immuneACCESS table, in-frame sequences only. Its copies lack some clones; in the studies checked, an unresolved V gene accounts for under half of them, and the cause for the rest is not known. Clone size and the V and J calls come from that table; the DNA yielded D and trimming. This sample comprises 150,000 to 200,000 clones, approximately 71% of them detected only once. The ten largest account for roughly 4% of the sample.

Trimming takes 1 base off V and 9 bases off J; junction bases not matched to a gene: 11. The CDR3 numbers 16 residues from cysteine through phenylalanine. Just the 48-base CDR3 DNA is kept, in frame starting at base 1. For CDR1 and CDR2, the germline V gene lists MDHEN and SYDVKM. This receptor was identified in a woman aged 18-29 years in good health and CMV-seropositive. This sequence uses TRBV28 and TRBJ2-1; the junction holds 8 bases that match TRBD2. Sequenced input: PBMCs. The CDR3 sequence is CASSLSVSGSKVEQFF. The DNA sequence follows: TGTGCCAGCAGTTTATCGGTAAGCGGGAGTAAGGTTGAGCAGTTCTTC. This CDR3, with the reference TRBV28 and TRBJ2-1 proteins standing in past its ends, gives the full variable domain DVKVTQSSRYLVKRTGEKVFLECVQDMDHENMFWYRQDPGLGLRLIYFSYDVKMKEKGDIPEGYSVSREKKERFSLILESASTNQTSMYLCASSLSVSGSKVEQFFGPGTRLTVL.